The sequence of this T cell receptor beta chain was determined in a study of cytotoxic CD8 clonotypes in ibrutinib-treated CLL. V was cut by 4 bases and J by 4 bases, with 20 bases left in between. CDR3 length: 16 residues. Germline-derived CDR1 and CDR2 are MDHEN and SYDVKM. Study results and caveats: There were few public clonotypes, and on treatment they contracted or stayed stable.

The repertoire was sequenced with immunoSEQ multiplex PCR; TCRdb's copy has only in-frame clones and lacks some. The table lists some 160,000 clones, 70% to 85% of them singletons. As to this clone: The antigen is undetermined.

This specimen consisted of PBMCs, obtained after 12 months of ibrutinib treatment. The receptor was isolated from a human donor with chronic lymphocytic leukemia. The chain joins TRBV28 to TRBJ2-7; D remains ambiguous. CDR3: CASSSAAIVRRYEQYF. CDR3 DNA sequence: TGTGCCAGCAGTTCAGCCGCCATAGTCCGCCGGTACGAGCAGTACTTC.